The TCR beta chain described here comes from a study of T cell responses to AZD1222 COVID-19 vaccine. Across the study: Recipients boosted at about 4 weeks or about 12 weeks are pooled.

The trim removed 4 bases at V and 10 bases at J, leaving 12 bases unmatched. The CDR3 sequence is 17 residues long. The V gene's germline CDR1 is MNHEY and CDR2 SVGEGT. Assay used: immunoSEQ multiplex PCR; TCRdb lists only in-frame clones, some missing. There are roughly 140,000 clones in the sample; around 91% occur only once, and 4% to 6% lies in the top ten. This specimen consisted of peripheral blood, obtained on day 0 of AZD1222 vaccination. The rearrangement uses TRBV6-2 or TRBV6-3 and TRBJ2-1; 14 nucleotides line up with TRBD2. This TCR was recovered from an adult in good health. The CDR3 is CASSFGTSGSAYGEQFF. The CDR3 DNA sequence: TGTGCCAGCAGTTTCGGGACTAGCGGGAGTGCCTATGGAGAGCAGTTCTTC.